This T cell receptor beta chain was sequenced for a study of identical twins (dated by TCRdb to about 2016). Notes on the research overall: TCR alpha and beta repertoires from monozygotic twins, unrelated adults of various ages and cord blood were deep-sequenced to test whether fetal clonotypes persist. Replicate twin experiments were performed at different times using different library preparation protocols to rule out contamination.

With respect to this clonotype: It lacks a known antigen. One end of the junction varies from germline; a read error may be responsible.

Results the study describes overall, beyond this receptor: Out-of-frame TCR alpha sharing in monozygotic twins was systematically underestimated by recombination models, whereas sharing between unrelated individuals was in agreement with the recombination models. Because the same donors could not be followed over many years, the conclusions relied on cross-sectional statistical analysis. Abundant cord blood beta clonotypes had fewer insertions, young adult naive repertoires showed a similar but weaker trend, and memory repertoires showed no such trend. In beta out-of-frame sequences, excess twin sharing was weaker, because having fewer shared sequences lowered the signal-to-noise ratio. Invariant T cells such as MAIT and iNKT could partly confound zero-insertion analyses, although diverse VJ usage argued against such confounding for most clonotypes. Out-of-frame TCR alpha sequences shared between twins showed an excess of low generation-probability sequences compared with coincidental sharing between unrelated individuals.

Only healthy Caucasian donors were included. Library creation used 5' RACE. Instrument on record: Illumina HiSeq 2000. A universal primer binding site was added through template switching, and the final cDNA carried a unique molecular identifier so that TCR cDNA molecules could be counted accurately. First-strand cDNA for TCR alpha and beta chains was synthesized from specific primers in the conserved constant-segment region. To control for contamination, each cDNA library was double barcoded with a SMART-Mk sample barcode plus Illumina barcodes. TruSeq adapter sequences along with Illumina sample barcodes were introduced in two successive PCR steps. Sequencing of the TCR alpha and beta cDNA libraries was done on the Illumina HiSeq platform using custom primers. From the authors' description of their analysis: MiGEC processed the raw reads to extract unique molecular identifiers, while MiXCR was used to determine the CDR3 positions. Recombination models were inferred per individual with the repgenHMM and IGoR tools using an EM algorithm. Shared clonotype analysis was performed with the tcR package in R, normalizing sharing by the product of cloneset sizes. Out-of-frame nonproductive sequences were analyzed to study raw recombination free of thymic and clonal selection effects. The raw public data were reprocessed by TCRdb itself: fastp quality trimming at Q25, MiXCR clonotype calling, in-frame beta chains only. When rows share a CDR3 protein, they turn into one entry using the most common DNA and genes. The V and J calls were determined by TCRdb, not by the authors. In this sample the table shows roughly 1.6 million distinct CDR3 sequences, 32% of which occur a single time. In total, the top ten clones hold less than 0.35% of the sample.

The germline V gene (reference sequence) provides CDR1 SEHNR and CDR2 FQNEAQ. The CDR3 sequence holds 13 residues, the cysteine and phenylalanine included. The sequence is cut down to CDR3 DNA, 39 bases in frame from base 1. The chain couples TRBV7-9 to TRBJ2-1; the D gene is not confidently resolved. The TCR sequence derives from a newborn girl in good health. The sequencing input was cord blood. The CDR3 sequence is CASNLSGYNEQFF. The sequenced DNA: TGTGCCAGCAACTTATCAGGATACAATGAGCAGTTCTTC.